The present T cell receptor (beta chain) was sequenced within a study of T cell responses to AZD1222 COVID-19 vaccine. Overall study findings and caveats: When two AZD1222 doses had been given, Spike-specific TCR breadth and depth rose. Clonal diversity may have been underestimated, and the donors were mostly white British, with more females than males.

Clones were read by immunoSEQ multiplex PCR, and TCRdb kept only the in-frame ones, dropping some. The sample shows more than 100,000 clones, roughly 87% of them seen only once. This CDR3 is 17 amino acids long. CDR1 and CDR2 from the germline V gene are LGHNA and YNFKEQ. Trimming removed 1 base from V and 2 bases from J, with 15 bases in between. Notes on this clone: Its antigen is still unknown.

The TCR sequence derives from an adult who received the AZD1222 COVID-19 vaccine. The sample in question was peripheral blood, obtained 28 days after the second AZD1222 dose. V usage is TRBV4-2 and J usage is TRBJ1-3, with D hard to call. DNA of the CDR3: TGTGCCAGCAGCCAAGTAAGGAGCCAGACAACTGGAAACACCATATATTTT. It is translated as CASSQVRSQTTGNTIYF.